Listed here are 14 T cell receptor beta chains from one sample, sequenced in a study of blood T cell repertoires in COVID-19. Generated by immunoSEQ multiplex PCR, the TCRdb table keeps only in-frame clones and is missing some. Found here are 150,000 or so clones, 70% to 90% of them singletons; the top ten hold more than 7.5%. The sequenced sample consisted of peripheral blood. The receptor set was obtained from a man in his forties who had recovered from COVID-19.

V is TRBV3-1 (or the pseudogene TRBV3-2) and J is TRBJ2-7; D is possibly TRBD1 (6 bases). V was shortened by 5 bases and J by 4 bases, with 15 bases between the two germline ends. Germline CDR1 is LGHDT and CDR2 is YNNKEL (reference sequence). The CDR3 spans 14 residues. This CDR3 reads CASSSQGSGYEQYF. The CDR3 coding sequence is TGTGCCAGCAGCTCACAGGGATCGGGTTACGAGCAGTACTTC.

A single count supports this clone. The J gene is TRBJ1-2, the V gene TRBV2; weak D call: TRBD1 (6 bases). V was trimmed by 5 bases and J by 6 bases, leaving 22 bases between them. The CDR3 is 16 residues long. The germline gives CDR1 SNHLY, CDR2 FYNNEI. This CDR3 is CASSPRNRVDGNGYTF. The CDR3 DNA reads TGTGCCAGCAGTCCCAGAAACAGGGTCGACGGGAATGGCTACACCTTC.

The chain recombines TRBV3-1 (or the pseudogene TRBV3-2) with TRBJ1-3; D is unresolved. Germline CDR1 reads LGHDT; CDR2 reads YNNKEL (reference sequence). This CDR3 is 16 amino acids long. Trimming took off 4 bases at V and 2 bases at J, with 15 bases between the two ends. CDR3: CASSPGSVGTGNTIYF. For the CDR3, the DNA is TGTGCCAGCAGCCCCGGGTCGGTAGGAACTGGAAACACCATATATTTT.

This clone was picked up a small number of times. The chain is built from TRBV6-5 and TRBJ2-7; D is perhaps TRBD2 (5 bases). This CDR3 is built from 16 residues. CDR1 and CDR2 from the germline V gene are MNHEY and SVGAGI. V was pared by 0 bases and J by 0 bases, with 12 bases between. CDR3 loop: CASSYSPGWISYEQYF. The CDR3 coding sequence is TGTGCCAGCAGTTACTCGCCGGGATGGATCTCCTACGAGCAGTACTTC.

The chain combines TRBV5-1 with TRBJ2-3; 7 nucleotides match TRBD1. Trimming removed 3 bases from V and 2 bases from J; junction bases left unmatched: 6. The V gene's germline CDR1 is SGHRS and CDR2 YFSETQ. The CDR3 covers 15 residues. CDR3 coding DNA: TGCGCCAGCAGCTCGGGACAGTCCACCACAGATACGCAGTATTTT. It specifies CASSSGQSTTDTQYF.

The J gene is TRBJ2-1, the V gene TRBV28; D uncertain. V lost 6 bases and J lost 6, with 12 bases in between. This CDR3 is built from 13 residues. Germline CDR1 reads MDHEN; CDR2 reads SYDVKM. CDR3 in DNA: TGTGCCAGCAGCGCCACGGTGGTCAATGAGCAGTTCTTC. Translated: CASSATVVNEQFF.

Only one count was recorded for this clone. The chain links TRBV13 to TRBJ1-2; no reliable D call. The CDR3 covers 13 residues. Between the trimmed V and J ends, which lost 0 bases and 8 bases, there was a span of 10 bases. CDR1 and CDR2 from the germline V gene are PRHDT and FYEKMQ (reference sequence). For the CDR3, the DNA is TGTGCCAGCAGCTTAGGTAGCACGGGGGGCTACACCTTC. This sequence encodes CASSLGSTGGYTF.

The chain links TRBV28 to TRBJ2-7, with D possibly TRBD1 on 6 matching bases. The germline CDR1 and CDR2 sequences are MDHEN and SYDVKM. The CDR3 spans 14 residues. Trimming shortened V by 3 bases and J by 4 bases, and 13 bases separated the two germline ends. The CDR3 spells CASSFSTGLYEQYF. The DNA for the CDR3 is TGTGCCAGCAGTTTTAGTACAGGGTTGTACGAGCAGTACTTC.

This chain links TRBV5-1 with TRBJ1-4; 8 bases line up with TRBD1. This CDR3 comprises 14 residues. V lost 7 bases to trimming and J lost 2 bases; unmatched junction nucleotides: 4. The germline CDR1 and CDR2 sequences are SGHRS and YFSETQ. The DNA for the CDR3 is TGCGCCAGCGCCCAGGGGGCGACTAATGAAAAACTGTTTTTT. This codes for CASAQGATNEKLFF.

The V and J genes are TRBV6-5 and TRBJ2-1, with D possibly TRBD1 on 6 matching bases. Germline CDR1 MNHEY, CDR2 SVGAGI. This CDR3 has 13 amino acids. Trimming took off 6 bases at V and 8 bases at J, with 14 bases between the two ends. The CDR3 DNA follows: TGTGCCAGCAGGCCACAGGGAGTAGATGAGCAGTTCTTC. Encoded protein: CASRPQGVDEQFF.

The rearrangement uses TRBV4-3 and TRBJ2-7; D might be TRBD2 (6 bases). Trimming removed 4 bases from V and 6 bases from J, with 22 bases in between. Germline-derived CDR1 and CDR2 are LGHNA and YSLEER. The CDR3 spans 16 residues. For the CDR3, the DNA is TGCGCCAGCAGCCCAAGACGGGGACTTCCAATTTGCGAGCAGTACTTC. Protein product: CASSPRRGLPICEQYF.

The chain is built from TRBV7-3 and TRBJ2-1; 7 bases are shared with TRBD2. The CDR3 runs to 21 residues. Germline CDR1 and CDR2: SGHTA and FQGTGA. V shed 5 bases, J shed 5 bases, and the junction held 27 bases outside the gene matches. CDR3 loop: CASSPAAVRFTSANVNNEQFF. The CDR3 region has the DNA TGTGCCAGCAGCCCCGCGGCGGTCCGGTTTACTAGCGCAAACGTTAACAATGAGCAGTTCTTC.

V gene TRBV3-1 (or the pseudogene TRBV3-2) combines with J gene TRBJ1-5, with 10 bases fitting TRBD1. V trimming: 5 bases; J trimming: 7 bases; junction bases outside the gene matches: 5. The CDR3 runs 14 residues. The germline CDR1 and CDR2 sequences are LGHDT and YNNKEL (reference sequence). CDR3 sequence (DNA): TGTGCCAGCAGCGGGGACAGGGGCGGACAGCCCCAGCATTTT. Residues: CASSGDRGGQPQHF.

This chain links TRBV5-5 with TRBJ2-7, with D maybe TRBD1 (6 bases). CDR1 and CDR2 from the germline V gene are SGHKS and YYEKEE (reference sequence). The CDR3 sequence is 14 residues long. V lost 0 bases and J 1 base, leaving 8 bases between the germline ends. CDR3: CASSLGGPSYEQYF. CDR3 nucleotides: TGTGCCAGCAGCTTGGGGGGGCCTTCCTACGAGCAGTACTTC.